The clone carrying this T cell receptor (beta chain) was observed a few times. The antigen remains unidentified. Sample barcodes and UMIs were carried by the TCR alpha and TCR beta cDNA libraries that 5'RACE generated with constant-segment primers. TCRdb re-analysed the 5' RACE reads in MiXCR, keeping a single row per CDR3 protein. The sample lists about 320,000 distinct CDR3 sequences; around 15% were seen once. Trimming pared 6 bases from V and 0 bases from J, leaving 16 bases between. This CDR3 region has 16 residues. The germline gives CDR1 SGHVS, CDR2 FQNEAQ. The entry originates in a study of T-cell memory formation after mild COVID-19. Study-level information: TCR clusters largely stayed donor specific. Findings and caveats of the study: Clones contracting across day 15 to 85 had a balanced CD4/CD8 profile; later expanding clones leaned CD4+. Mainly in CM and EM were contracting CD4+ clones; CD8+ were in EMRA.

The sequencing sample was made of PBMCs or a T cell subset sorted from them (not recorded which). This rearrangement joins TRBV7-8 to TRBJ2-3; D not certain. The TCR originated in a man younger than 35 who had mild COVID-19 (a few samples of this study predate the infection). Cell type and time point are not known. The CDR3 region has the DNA TGTGCCAGCAGGCGGCTCGGATTTTCTAGCACAGATACGCAGTATTTT. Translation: CASRRLGFSSTDTQYF.